This is a list of T cell receptor beta chains from one sample in a study of cytomegalovirus exposure and HLA in healthy donors. TCRdb's table, derived via immunoSEQ multiplex PCR, lists solely in-frame clones and lacks some. The sample shows 100,000 to 150,000 clones, approximately 79% of them seen only once. What was sequenced was PBMCs. All receptors come from a man aged 25 to 45 in good health and CMV-seronegative. Each CDR3 is given with its conserved first and last residue. D genes are given only for firm matches. Expanded clones are given a class, and other clones once, few, many or no size at all.

cdr3_length,j_call,clone_size,d_call,v_call,cdr3_nt,cdr3_aa
12,TRBJ1-2,.,.,TRBV30,TGTGCCTGGAGTGTCCGACAGTATGGCTACACCTTC,CAWSVRQYGYTF
12,TRBJ2-3,few,TRBD2,TRBV29-1,TGCAGCGTTTACGGACTAGCCGATACGCAGTATTTT,CSVYGLADTQYF
15,TRBJ1-3,.,.,TRBV7-3,TGTGCCAGCAGCTTAAAACAGAACTCTGGAAACACCATATATTTT,CASSLKQNSGNTIYF
17,TRBJ2-7,.,.,TRBV25-1,TGTGCCAGCAGTGACATTGGGGCAGGGCAAGGGACCTACGAGCAGTACTTC,CASSDIGAGQGTYEQYF
13,TRBJ1-1,.,.,TRBV27,TGTGCCAGCAGTGACAGATCCACCACTGAAGCTTTCTTT,CASSDRSTTEAFF
15,TRBJ1-4,.,.,TRBV5-1,TGCGCCAGCAGCCCAGGAAACCAGGGTCGGGAAAAACTGTTTTTT,CASSPGNQGREKLFF
17,TRBJ1-6,.,TRBD1,TRBV7-9,TGTGCCAGCAGCTCTAGACAGGGCGGCTCCTATAATTCACCCCTCCACTTT,CASSSRQGGSYNSPLHF
15,TRBJ2-3,.,.,TRBV5-4,TGTGCCAGCAGCTTGGGTGGGGAGCTTCGATATACGCAGTATTTT,CASSLGGELRYTQYF
16,TRBJ2-1,.,TRBD2,TRBV9,TGTGCCAGCAGCTCGGGACTAGCGGGGTTATACAATGAGCAGTTCTTC,CASSSGLAGLYNEQFF
15,TRBJ2-7,once,TRBD1,TRBV6-1,TGTGCCAGCAGTGAACAGTGGGACAGTTCCTACGAGCAGTACTTC,CASSEQWDSSYEQYF
18,TRBJ2-1,.,TRBD2,TRBV7-2,TGTGCCAGCAGCTCCCCCCGGGTAGCGGGGGGTTCCTACAATGAGCAGTTCTTC,CASSSPRVAGGSYNEQFF
16,TRBJ2-7,.,TRBD2,TRBV9,TGTGCCAGCAGTGTGAACCCTAGCGGGGGGAACTACGAGCAGTACTTC,CASSVNPSGGNYEQYF
15,TRBJ2-3,.,TRBD1,TRBV7-3,TGTGCCAGCAGCATGGACAGGGCTAGCACAGATACGCAGTATTTT,CASSMDRASTDTQYF
18,TRBJ1-6,.,.,TRBV19,TGTGCCAGTAGTCCACCCGGGGGGGTGTTGATGAATAATTCACCCCTCCACTTT,CASSPPGGVLMNNSPLHF
16,TRBJ1-5,.,TRBD1,TRBV10-3,TGTGCCATCAGTGAGTCAGTGGACAGGGACAATCAGCCCCAGCATTTT,CAISESVDRDNQPQHF
14,TRBJ1-1,.,.,TRBV28,TGTGCCAGCACCCCCGGGGGGCGGGTCACTGAAGCTTTCTTT,CASTPGGRVTEAFF
15,TRBJ2-1,.,.,TRBV9,TGTGCCAGCAGCGTAACGCCGAGCTCCTACAATGAGCAGTTCTTC,CASSVTPSSYNEQFF
13,TRBJ1-2,.,.,TRBV4-3,TGCGCCAGCAGCCAAGTTTCCAATTATGGCTACACCTTC,CASSQVSNYGYTF
18,TRBJ2-3,.,TRBD2,TRBV4-3,TGCGCCAGCAGCCAAGAGGCAACTAGCGGGGGGCCCACAGATACGCAGTATTTT,CASSQEATSGGPTDTQYF
14,TRBJ1-1,few,.,TRBV18,TGTGCCAGCTCACCACCGAGCGGGGCCACTGAAGCTTTCTTT,CASSPPSGATEAFF
15,TRBJ2-5,.,TRBD2,TRBV18,TGTGCCAGCTCACTTTGGACTAGGGACCAAGGGACCCAGTACTTC,CASSLWTRDQGTQYF
14,TRBJ1-2,.,.,TRBV4-2,TGTGCCAGCAGCCAATATCAGGGAGGCTATGGCTACACCTTC,CASSQYQGGYGYTF
15,TRBJ2-7,.,.,TRBV5-1,TGCGCCAGCAGCGTAGGACAAGGAATCCTGTACGAGCAGTACTTC,CASSVGQGILYEQYF
14,TRBJ2-7,.,.,TRBV7-9,TGTGCCAGCAGCTTCAGTCTGGTTCCCTACGAGCAGTACTTC,CASSFSLVPYEQYF
15,TRBJ1-1,.,TRBD1,TRBV9,TGTGCCAGCAGCGCCGCGAACAGGGGGCTTACTGAAGCTTTCTTT,CASSAANRGLTEAFF
13,TRBJ1-2,.,.,TRBV29-1,TGCAGCGTTCCTAGATCTAGGGGCTATGGCTACACCTTC,CSVPRSRGYGYTF
14,TRBJ1-5,.,TRBD1,TRBV5-5,TGTGCCAGCAGCCCCACAGGGGGTCACCAGCCCCAGCATTTT,CASSPTGGHQPQHF
14,TRBJ2-4,few,.,TRBV6-5,TGTGCCAGCGGGGACAGACCGGAGGGGGACATTCAGTACTTC,CASGDRPEGDIQYF
16,TRBJ1-5,.,.,TRBV30,TGTGCCTGGAACGACTTAATTCGGGGGGGCAATCAGCCCCAGCATTTT,CAWNDLIRGGNQPQHF
12,TRBJ2-1,few,.,TRBV27,TGTGCCAGCAGTTTTCCCGGGAAGGAGCAGTTCTTC,CASSFPGKEQFF
17,TRBJ1-1,.,TRBD1,TRBV5-1,TGCGCCAGCAGCCGAGACAGGGGGCGTGATTTGGACACTGAAGCTTTCTTT,CASSRDRGRDLDTEAFF
14,TRBJ2-2,.,TRBD1,TRBV2,TGTGCCATTCCGGACAGGAAGAACACCGGGGAGCTGTTTTTT,CAIPDRKNTGELFF
16,TRBJ2-5,.,TRBD1,TRBV29-1,TGCAGCGTTTCCCCCTGGGACAGCCGATACCAAGAGACCCAGTACTTC,CSVSPWDSRYQETQYF
16,TRBJ2-3,.,TRBD2,TRBV9,TGTGCCAGCAGCTCCCACGGGGGGGGCGGTGCAGATACGCAGTATTTT,CASSSHGGGGADTQYF
17,TRBJ2-6,once,.,TRBV15,TGTGCCACCAGCAGAGATTTGGGGCGGTCTGGGGCCAACGTCCTGACTTTC,CATSRDLGRSGANVLTF
14,TRBJ2-5,.,TRBD2,TRBV10-2,TGCGCCAGCATGGTACTAGCGGGGACGGAGACCCAGTACTTC,CASMVLAGTETQYF
13,TRBJ1-1,.,.,TRBV10-1,TGCGCCAGCAGTGAGCAGGGGAACACTGAAGCTTTCTTT,CASSEQGNTEAFF
15,TRBJ2-7,.,TRBD2,TRBV5-1,TGCGCCAGCAGCTTGGAACCTAGCGGGGCCTACGAGCAGTACTTC,CASSLEPSGAYEQYF
12,TRBJ1-2,.,TRBD1,TRBV28,TGTGCCACCGATCAGGGGGCCCGAGGCTACACCTTC,CATDQGARGYTF
14,TRBJ1-2,.,TRBD1,TRBV25-1,TGTGCCAGCAGGGGGACAGGGGGGAACTATGGCTACACCTTC,CASRGTGGNYGYTF
15,TRBJ2-7,once,TRBD1,TRBV5-1,TGCGCCAGCAGCTTGGAGGGGACAGGCCCCTACGAGCAGTACTTC,CASSLEGTGPYEQYF
13,TRBJ1-1,.,TRBD1,TRBV30,TGTGCCTGGACCAGGGGGCCAGGCACTGAAGCTTTCTTT,CAWTRGPGTEAFF
14,TRBJ1-4,few,.,TRBV7-9,TGTGCCAGCAGCCCTCCAGGGCTCAATGAAAAACTGTTTTTT,CASSPPGLNEKLFF
17,TRBJ2-1,few,.,TRBV9,TGTGCCAGCAGCCCCACTTTGGACAGTCAATACTACAATGAGCAGTTCTTC,CASSPTLDSQYYNEQFF
15,TRBJ1-2,.,TRBD1,TRBV6-1,TGTGCCAGCAGTGGAAGGGGGCAGGGGGAATATGGCTACACCTTC,CASSGRGQGEYGYTF
13,TRBJ1-2,.,.,TRBV7-9,TGTGCCAGCAGCTTGGGGGCAGTCTATGGCTACACCTTC,CASSLGAVYGYTF
14,TRBJ1-1,.,.,TRBV27,TGTGCCAGCAACAGGGCAGGGTTAGCCACTGAAGCTTTCTTT,CASNRAGLATEAFF
15,TRBJ1-1,.,TRBD1,TRBV13,TGTGCCAGCAGCTTAGAGGGACAGGGTGGGACTGAAGCTTTCTTT,CASSLEGQGGTEAFF